The clone carrying this T cell receptor beta chain was counted between two and nine times. Its antigen is undetermined. After constant-region reverse-primer amplification, full-length variable regions underwent semi-nested PCR with Nested Universal Primer A. TCRdb analysed the 5' RACE reads with MiXCR anew, one entry per CDR3 protein. The sample lists roughly 9,900 distinct CDR3 sequences, 34% occurring once. Cells sorted as Tregs were CD4+, CD25+ and CD127-/low. The study, taken as a whole, reports: In terms of TCR gene usage, tumor memory CD4+ T cells clustered together with blood and lymph node memory CD4+ cells, as well as with lymph node naive CD4+ cells. Tumor Tregs overlapped most with tumor, then blood, naive CD4+ cells.

After removal of 5 bases from V and 3 bases from J, the junction contained 2 bases not matched to a gene. The CDR3 is 14 amino acids. Sequencing was performed on Tregs sorted from blood. The origin of this receptor is a female donor with breast cancer. V usage is TRBV12-3 or TRBV12-4 and J usage is TRBJ2-7; 12 nucleotides line up with TRBD2. CDR3 residues: CASSRTSGNYEQYF. The CDR3 nucleotides read TGTGCCAGCAGTCGGACTAGCGGGAACTACGAGCAGTACTTC.